Listed below are T cell receptor beta chains from one sample, sequenced in a study of CD8 T cells in Susac syndrome. TCRdb re-called the immunoSEQ multiplex PCR reads through MiXCR, storing one row per CDR3 protein. The sample lists about 300,000 distinct CDR3 sequences, approximately 91% occurring once. Sequenced: CD8+ T cells from PBMCs. These receptors were obtained from a human donor with multiple sclerosis. CDR3s include the opening cysteine and the closing phenylalanine or tryptophan. D genes are given only for firm matches. For some rows the clone size is stated as once, few or many, or as a class when expanded; others skip it.

>TRBD1|-|TRBV7-9|TRBJ1-2
CASSSGQGPNYGYTF
TGTGCCAGCAGCTCGGGACAGGGACCTAACTATGGCTACACCTTC
>-|-|TRBV4-2|TRBJ1-1
CASSQVGEGKTYTEAFF
TGTGCCAGCAGCCAAGTGGGTGAGGGGAAGACCTACACTGAAGCTTTCTTT
>-|-|TRBV20-1|TRBJ2-1
CSARGGTYNEQFF
TGCAGTGCTAGAGGCGGGACCTACAATGAGCAGTTCTTC
>TRBD2|once|TRBV7-2|TRBJ2-7
CASSSTSGYSDEQYF
TGTGCCAGCAGCTCGACTAGCGGTTATTCCGACGAGCAGTACTTC
>TRBD1|-|TRBV20-1|TRBJ2-7
CSAKGQGYEQYF
TGCAGTGCCAAAGGACAGGGCTACGAGCAGTACTTC
>-|once|TRBV19|TRBJ2-2
CASSIDRAGTGELFF
TGTGCCAGTAGTATAGACAGGGCGGGCACCGGGGAGCTGTTTTTT
>-|-|TRBV28|TRBJ2-1
CASSSVAAPYNEQFF
TGTGCCAGCAGTTCGGTAGCGGCCCCCTACAATGAGCAGTTCTTC
>-|-|TRBV4-2|TRBJ2-5
CASSQDQAALGGTQYF
TGTGCCAGCAGCCAAGACCAGGCAGCGTTAGGGGGGACCCAGTACTTC
>-|-|TRBV6-2/TRBV6-3|TRBJ2-7
CASSQRAHYEQYF
TGTGCCAGCAGCCAGCGGGCCCACTACGAGCAGTACTTC
>-|-|TRBV7-3|TRBJ2-2
CASSLIGTNTGELFF
TGTGCCAGCAGCTTAATTGGAACGAACACCGGGGAGCTGTTTTTT
>-|-|TRBV6-1|TRBJ2-7
CASSDFPENYEQYF
TGTGCCAGCAGTGACTTTCCGGAGAACTACGAGCAGTACTTC
>-|few|TRBV6-2/TRBV6-3|TRBJ1-5
CATQPVFNQPQHF
TGTGCCACCCAGCCAGTTTTCAATCAGCCCCAGCATTTT
>TRBD2|-|TRBV2|TRBJ2-1
CASSEASILAGNEQFF
TGTGCCAGCAGTGAAGCTAGTATTCTAGCGGGGAATGAGCAGTTCTTC
>-|once|TRBV20-1|TRBJ2-1
CSASRTGSRVGTRPSSSYNEQFF
TGCAGTGCTAGCCGGACAGGGAGCCGAGTTGGGACTAGACCATCGAGCTCCTACAATGAGCAGTTCTTC
>-|once|TRBV6-2/TRBV6-3|TRBJ2-7
CASSPREFNEQYF
TGTGCCAGCAGCCCCAGGGAATTCAACGAGCAGTACTTC
>-|-|TRBV27|TRBJ2-7
CASSLSLALVGYEQYF
TGTGCCAGCAGTTTATCGCTGGCGCTAGTCGGGTACGAGCAGTACTTC
>TRBD2|-|TRBV7-9|TRBJ2-7
CASSPPPGLAASSSYEQYF
TGTGCCAGCAGCCCGCCCCCGGGACTAGCGGCTTCGAGCTCCTACGAGCAGTACTTC
>TRBD1|-|TRBV19|TRBJ1-2
CASRTGQGLGLNYGYTF
TGTGCCAGTAGAACGGGACAGGGACTCGGCCTAAACTATGGCTACACCTTC
>TRBD2|-|TRBV20-1|TRBJ2-7
CSARDHTKDTSGQYF
TGCAGTGCTAGAGACCACACGAAGGACACTAGCGGGCAGTACTTC
>TRBD2|few|TRBV10-3|TRBJ2-5
CAISAGGQETQYF
TGTGCCATCAGTGCGGGGGGGCAAGAGACCCAGTACTTC
>TRBD1|-|TRBV6-2/TRBV6-3|TRBJ1-2
CASSYTSGTGIPNNYGYTF
TGTGCCAGCAGTTACACCTCCGGGACAGGCATCCCGAATAACTATGGCTACACCTTC
>TRBD1|-|TRBV2|TRBJ2-3
CASNQGQVTDTQYF
TGTGCCAGCAATCAGGGACAGGTCACAGATACGCAGTATTTT
>-|-|TRBV5-8|TRBJ2-7
CASSNGLNYEQYF
TGTGCCAGCAGCAACGGACTAAATTACGAGCAGTACTTC
>-|-|TRBV28|TRBJ2-7
CASSFLTRPLEQYF
TGTGCCAGCAGTTTCCTTACTCGGCCACTCGAGCAGTACTTC
>TRBD2|-|TRBV29-1|TRBJ2-4
CSVHPPWGGELAKNIQYF
TGCAGCGTCCACCCGCCTTGGGGGGGAGAACTAGCCAAAAACATTCAGTACTTC
>-|-|TRBV5-1|TRBJ2-5
CASSFAHSGNQETQYF
TGCGCCAGCAGTTTTGCACATAGCGGCAACCAAGAGACCCAGTACTTC
>-|-|TRBV6-5|TRBJ1-2
CASSRGGVGYTF
TGTGCCAGCAGCCGGGGGGGGGTAGGCTACACCTTC
>TRBD1|-|TRBV12-3/TRBV12-4|TRBJ1-2
CASIPGTGGGYTF
TGTGCCAGCATCCCAGGGACAGGGGGAGGCTACACCTTC
>-|-|TRBV4-2|TRBJ2-5
CASSQERQGYLETQYF
TGTGCCAGCAGCCAAGAGAGGCAGGGTTATTTAGAGACCCAGTACTTC
>-|-|TRBV7-6|TRBJ2-7
CASSSHRSYEQYF
TGTGCCAGCAGCTCCCATCGGTCCTACGAGCAGTACTTC
>TRBD2|-|TRBV5-5|TRBJ2-6
CASNMAGEGLSNVLTF
TGTGCCAGCAACATGGCTGGGGAGGGGCTGTCCAACGTCCTGACTTTC
>TRBD2|once|TRBV6-4|TRBJ2-1
CASSDGRESNEQFF
TGTGCCAGCAGTGATGGGCGGGAGAGCAATGAGCAGTTCTTC
>-|-|TRBV12-3/TRBV12-4|TRBJ2-1
CASSLSPRNEQFF
TGTGCCAGCAGTTTGTCTCCCCGCAATGAGCAGTTCTTC
>-|-|TRBV6-2/TRBV6-3|TRBJ2-7
CASTLPGEVGSEQYF
TGTGCCAGCACCCTTCCGGGGGAGGTCGGGTCCGAGCAGTACTTC
>TRBD2|-|TRBV19|TRBJ2-7
CAIRGHLAGGRSYEQYF
TGTGCCATCCGGGGGCATCTAGCGGGAGGGCGCTCCTACGAGCAGTACTTC
>-|-|TRBV29-1|TRBJ2-1
CSVEKGQGYNEQFF
TGCAGCGTTGAGAAGGGGCAGGGGTACAATGAGCAGTTCTTC
>TRBD2|-|TRBV7-9|TRBJ2-1
CASSSGGRPDNEQFF
TGTGCCAGCAGCTCAGGCGGGAGGCCCGACAATGAGCAGTTCTTC
>-|-|TRBV6-2/TRBV6-3|TRBJ2-5
CASSIPGLGETQYF
TGTGCCAGCAGCATCCCGGGTCTAGGAGAGACCCAGTACTTC
>-|once|TRBV7-9|TRBJ2-7
CASSPAGTRYYEQYF
TGTGCCAGCAGCCCTGCCGGGACAAGGTACTACGAGCAGTACTTC
>-|-|TRBV13|TRBJ2-7
CASSLERTYEQYF
TGTGCCAGCAGCTTGGAGAGAACCTACGAGCAGTACTTC
>TRBD2|-|TRBV7-8|TRBJ2-1
CASSLGGRSGSGYNEQFF
TGTGCCAGCAGCTTAGGGGGTCGTAGCGGGAGTGGGTACAATGAGCAGTTCTTC
>TRBD2|once|TRBV27|TRBJ2-7
CASSLGRGLAGPGEYF
TGTGCCAGCAGTTTAGGGAGGGGACTAGCGGGCCCGGGGGAGTACTTC
>TRBD2|-|TRBV27|TRBJ2-5
CASSSGLAGGHTETQYF
TGTGCCAGCAGTTCAGGACTAGCGGGGGGCCATACAGAGACCCAGTACTTC
>TRBD1|-|TRBV19|TRBJ2-1
CASSMGQGSYNEQFF
TGTGCCAGTAGTATGGGACAGGGCTCCTACAATGAGCAGTTCTTC
>-|-|TRBV6-5|TRBJ1-6
CASYGGRGGSPLHF
TGTGCCAGCTACGGGGGCAGGGGTGGTTCACCCCTCCACTTT
>-|-|TRBV12-3/TRBV12-4|TRBJ2-1
CASSADGTMGSYNEQFF
TGTGCCAGCAGTGCGGACGGGACGATGGGGTCTTACAATGAGCAGTTCTTC
>TRBD1|-|TRBV10-3|TRBJ2-5
CAISEIETGVPNLQETQYF
TGTGCCATCAGTGAGATTGAGACAGGGGTCCCGAACCTCCAAGAGACCCAGTACTTC
>TRBD2|-|TRBV20-1|TRBJ2-1
CSARQLAGGFYNEQFF
TGCAGTGCTAGACAACTAGCGGGGGGATTTTACAATGAGCAGTTCTTC
>-|-|TRBV7-3|TRBJ2-5
CASSLTGPARVDETQYF
TGTGCCAGCAGCTTAACGGGGCCCGCCAGGGTGGACGAGACCCAGTACTTC
>-|-|TRBV2|TRBJ1-4
CASSPGEGSDEKLFF
TGTGCCAGCAGTCCAGGGGAGGGTTCGGATGAAAAACTGTTTTTT
>TRBD2|-|TRBV11-3|TRBJ2-1
CASSLDLAGGDYNEQFF
TGTGCCAGCAGCTTAGATCTAGCGGGAGGAGACTACAATGAGCAGTTCTTC
>TRBD1|few|TRBV6-2/TRBV6-3|TRBJ2-7
CASTETGGTYEQYF
TGTGCCAGCACCGAAACAGGGGGGACCTACGAGCAGTACTTC
>TRBD2|-|TRBV7-8|TRBJ2-3
CASSLAVLRAGERDTQYF
TGTGCCAGCAGCTTAGCGGTATTGCGAGCGGGAGAGAGGGATACGCAGTATTTT
>-|-|TRBV25-1|TRBJ2-2
CASSDMTGRTGELFF
TGTGCCAGCAGTGATATGACAGGACGCACCGGGGAGCTGTTTTTT
>-|-|TRBV29-1|TRBJ2-7
CSVGGPSYEQYF
TGCAGCGTTGGGGGGCCCTCCTACGAGCAGTACTTC
>-|once|TRBV3-1|TRBJ1-5
CASGPDGNQPQHF
TGTGCCAGTGGGCCCGATGGGAATCAGCCCCAGCATTTT
>TRBD1|-|TRBV24-1|TRBJ2-2
CATGDRAHTGELFF
TGTGCCACCGGGGACAGGGCCCACACCGGGGAGCTGTTTTTT
>TRBD2|-|TRBV9|TRBJ2-3
CASSVNGGATDTQYF
TGTGCCAGCAGCGTAAACGGGGGGGCCACAGATACGCAGTATTTT
>-|-|TRBV7-2|TRBJ1-2
CASTPPGQGHYGYTF
TGTGCCAGCACCCCCCCCGGCCAGGGGCACTATGGCTACACCTTC
>TRBD2|once|TRBV28|TRBJ2-7
CASKPQTSGVTSQAYEQYF
TGTGCCAGCAAACCTCAGACTAGCGGGGTCACCTCTCAAGCCTACGAGCAGTACTTC